The rows below give T cell receptor beta chains drawn from one sample of a study of T cells after yellow fever vaccination. MiXCR was run by TCRdb on the 5' RACE reads, yielding one entry per CDR3 protein. This sample carries nearly 350,000 distinct CDR3 sequences, roughly 7.5% of them seen once, and the ten largest clones take roughly 15%. This material consisted of PBMCs, taken roughly 46 days after the first yellow fever vaccination. Receptors originate from a man younger than 35 who received the YFV17D yellow fever vaccine. CDR3s include the opening cysteine and the closing phenylalanine or tryptophan. The D gene is left open where the match is weak. A clone size is listed for some rows: how often the clone was seen (once, few, many), or a class if it is expanded.

D,size,V,J,DNA,CDR3
TRBD2,NA,TRBV12-3/TRBV12-4,TRBJ2-1,TGTGCCAGCAGTCCGTTTACTAGCGGGGGGCCCTACAATGAGCAGTTCTTC,CASSPFTSGGPYNEQFF
TRBD1,many,TRBV11-2,TRBJ2-5,TGTGCCAGCAGCTTAGATGGCAGGGGGCGGGAAGAGACCCAGTACTTC,CASSLDGRGREETQYF
NA,many,TRBV5-7,TRBJ2-1,TGTGCCAGCACTGACGTCGAGCAGTTCTTC,CASTDVEQFF
NA,NA,TRBV4-2,TRBJ2-5,TGTGCCAGCAGCCGTGGAAAGAGCTCGGCTAGCGTAGTTTACCAAGAGACCCAGTACTTC,CASSRGKSSASVVYQETQYF
TRBD1,few,TRBV11-2,TRBJ1-1,TGTGCCAGCAGCTTAGTAGGACAGGGGGACTATAACACTGAAGCTTTCTTT,CASSLVGQGDYNTEAFF
TRBD1,many,TRBV7-3,TRBJ2-3,TGTGCCAGCAGGTACAGACAGGGGACAGATACGCAGTATTTT,CASRYRQGTDTQYF
NA,few,TRBV20-1,TRBJ2-1,TGCAGTGCCCTTAGCCCTAGTTTCAATGAGCAGTTCTTC,CSALSPSFNEQFF
NA,few,TRBV7-9,TRBJ2-3,TGTGCCAGCAGCTTAGTCGGGACACTTACAGATACGCAGTATTTT,CASSLVGTLTDTQYF
TRBD2,few,TRBV18,TRBJ2-3,TGTGCCAGCTCGCGAGCTAATAGCGGGGGTGATACGCAGTATTTT,CASSRANSGGDTQYF
NA,few,TRBV4-1,TRBJ2-7,TGCGCCAGCAGCCAAGACCCAATCTCTGAAGAGCAGTACTTC,CASSQDPISEEQYF
TRBD2,few,TRBV20-1,TRBJ2-1,TGCAGTGCTTCCCGAACGGGGGGGTTGAGGAATGAGCAGTTCTTC,CSASRTGGLRNEQFF
NA,few,TRBV20-1,TRBJ1-5,TGCAGTGCTAGAGATGGGGCAGGGAATAGCAATCAGCCCCAGCATTTT,CSARDGAGNSNQPQHF
NA,NA,TRBV10-3,TRBJ2-3,TGTGCCACCGACCCGGGACCTGCAGATACGCAGTATTTT,CATDPGPADTQYF
NA,NA,TRBV29-1,TRBJ2-1,TGCAGCGTTGAATGGGCCTACAATGAGCAGTTCTTC,CSVEWAYNEQFF
NA,NA,TRBV5-1,TRBJ2-3,TGCGCCAGCAGGGCCGTGGATACGCAGTATTTT,CASRAVDTQYF
TRBD1,few,TRBV19,TRBJ2-4,TGTGCCAGTACCATTGGGACAGTGAAAAACATTCAGTACTTC,CASTIGTVKNIQYF
TRBD1,NA,TRBV5-1,TRBJ1-3,TGCGCCAGCAGCCCTCGAAACAGGGGGCTCGGAAACACCATATATTTT,CASSPRNRGLGNTIYF
NA,NA,TRBV6-6,TRBJ2-5,TGTGCCAGCAGGCAACGGGCCCAAGAGACCCAGTACTTC,CASRQRAQETQYF
NA,NA,TRBV18,TRBJ2-2,TGTGCCAGCTCACCAGTAGAGAACACCGGGGAGCTGTTTTTT,CASSPVENTGELFF
NA,few,TRBV12-3/TRBV12-4,TRBJ2-5,TGTGCCAGCAGCCAAGAGACCGATACGGGTGAGACCCAGTACTTC,CASSQETDTGETQYF
TRBD2,NA,TRBV7-2,TRBJ2-2,TGTGCCAGCAGCTTAGGACTAGCGATGGCCGGGGAGCTGTTTTTT,CASSLGLAMAGELFF
TRBD1,NA,TRBV11-2,TRBJ2-4,TGTGCCAGCAGCTTCGGGACAGGGGATAACATTCAGTACTTC,CASSFGTGDNIQYF
NA,NA,TRBV4-3,TRBJ2-1,TGCGCCAGCAGCCAAGATGGGGGGTTCAATGAGCAGTTCTTC,CASSQDGGFNEQFF
NA,NA,TRBV4-3,TRBJ1-1,TGCGCCAGCAGCCAAGATGTGAAGGGGAACACTGAAGCTTTCTTT,CASSQDVKGNTEAFF
NA,few,TRBV4-1,TRBJ2-5,TGCGCCAGCCGCTCCCTAGAGTTCGAAGAGACCCAGTACTTC,CASRSLEFEETQYF
NA,many,TRBV29-1,TRBJ2-1,TGCAGCGTTGAAGGTCGTTCGGGATTGGGGTTTGGAAATGAGCAGTTCTTC,CSVEGRSGLGFGNEQFF
TRBD1,few,TRBV20-1,TRBJ1-6,TGCAGTGCTAACAATCCGGGACAGGGTAATTCACCCCTCCACTTT,CSANNPGQGNSPLHF
NA,few,TRBV29-1,TRBJ2-5,TGCAGCGGGGGGAGGGACACGCAAGAGACCCAGTACTTC,CSGGRDTQETQYF
NA,NA,TRBV3-1,TRBJ1-5,TGTGCCAGCAGCCAGGGAGATCAGAATCAGCCCCAGCATTTT,CASSQGDQNQPQHF
NA,NA,TRBV14,TRBJ2-5,TGTGCCAGCAGCCCTCGTACGGGGGAAAGGCAAGAGACCCAGTACTTC,CASSPRTGERQETQYF
TRBD2,few,TRBV10-3,TRBJ2-7,TGTGCCATCAGTGAGGGGAGCGGGGCGCCCTACGAGCAGTACTTC,CAISEGSGAPYEQYF
NA,few,TRBV12-3/TRBV12-4,TRBJ2-2,TGTGCCAGCCAGGGACAGAACACCGGGGAGCTGTTTTTT,CASQGQNTGELFF
TRBD1,NA,TRBV5-1,TRBJ1-6,TGCGCCAGCAGCTCACAGGGGGCTAATGGTTCACCCCTCCACTTT,CASSSQGANGSPLHF
NA,NA,TRBV2,TRBJ2-3,TGTGCCAGCAGTGAAAGGGGGGGGGCTCCAGATACGCAGTATTTT,CASSERGGAPDTQYF
NA,few,TRBV7-2,TRBJ2-4,TGTGCCAGCAGCCCCGCATCCTCAGGGTCGGCCAAAAACATTCAGTACTTC,CASSPASSGSAKNIQYF
NA,few,TRBV4-2,TRBJ2-4,TGTGCCAGCAGCCGAGGGGGGGAAAACATTCAGTACTTC,CASSRGGENIQYF
NA,NA,TRBV18,TRBJ2-5,TGTGCCAGCTCACCTGTTCCAGGGGAAGAGACCCAGTACTTC,CASSPVPGEETQYF
NA,NA,TRBV30,TRBJ2-7,TGTGCCTGGACAGGGGCCTACGAGCAGTACTTC,CAWTGAYEQYF
NA,many,TRBV14,TRBJ2-2,TGTGCCAGCAGCCAAGATCGGACCGGGCGCCTGTTTTTT,CASSQDRTGRLFF
NA,many,TRBV18,TRBJ2-7,TGTGCCAGCAGTCCGGGACAAAATTACGAGCAGTACTTC,CASSPGQNYEQYF
NA,NA,TRBV4-3,TRBJ2-5,TGCGCCAGCAGCCAAGAGGGAACCCTTGAGTCCCAGTACTTC,CASSQEGTLESQYF
TRBD2,few,TRBV10-3,TRBJ2-3,TGTGCCATCCGACCGGGGGGAACAGATACGCAGTATTTT,CAIRPGGTDTQYF
NA,NA,TRBV7-9,TRBJ1-1,TGTGCCAGCAGCTTAGGGCTCGGCCTCAACACTGAAGCTTTCTTT,CASSLGLGLNTEAFF
TRBD2,NA,TRBV5-1,TRBJ2-3,TGCGCCAGCAGAGTGCGGGGGGGAACAGATACGCAGTATTTT,CASRVRGGTDTQYF
NA,NA,TRBV5-1,TRBJ2-7,TGCGCCAGCAGCTCGGCAGTAGGCAGGAAACCCTACGAGCAGTACTTC,CASSSAVGRKPYEQYF
TRBD1,NA,TRBV9,TRBJ2-7,TGTGCCAGCAGCCCTCCCGGGACAGGGAATAAGCTGTACTTC,CASSPPGTGNKLYF
NA,few,TRBV5-1,TRBJ1-1,TGCGCCAGCAGCCTGGGACTACAGGGAGACACTGAAGCTTTCTTT,CASSLGLQGDTEAFF
NA,NA,TRBV5-4,TRBJ1-2,TGTGCCAGCAGCGCTCCCAGCGGCTATGGCTACACCTTC,CASSAPSGYGYTF
TRBD2,NA,TRBV3-1,TRBJ2-5,TGTGCCAGCAGCCAAGGACTAAGACTAGCCCCGCGCCAGACCCAGTACTTC,CASSQGLRLAPRQTQYF